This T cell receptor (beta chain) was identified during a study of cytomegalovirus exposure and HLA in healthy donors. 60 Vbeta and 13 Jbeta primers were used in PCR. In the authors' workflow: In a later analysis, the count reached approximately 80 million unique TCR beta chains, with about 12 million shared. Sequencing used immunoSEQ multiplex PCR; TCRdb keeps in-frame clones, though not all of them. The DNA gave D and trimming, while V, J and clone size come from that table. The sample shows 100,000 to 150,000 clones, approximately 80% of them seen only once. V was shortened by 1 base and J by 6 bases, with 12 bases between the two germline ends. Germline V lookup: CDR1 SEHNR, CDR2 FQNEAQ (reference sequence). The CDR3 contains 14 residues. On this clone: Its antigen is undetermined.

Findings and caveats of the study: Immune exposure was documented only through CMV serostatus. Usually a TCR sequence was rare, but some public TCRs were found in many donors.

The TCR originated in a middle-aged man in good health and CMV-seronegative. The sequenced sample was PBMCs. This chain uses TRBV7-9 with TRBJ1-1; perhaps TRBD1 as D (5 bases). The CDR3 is CASSLELRAPEAFF. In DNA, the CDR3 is TGTGCCAGCAGCTTAGAACTCAGGGCCCCTGAAGCTTTCTTT.